This TCR beta chain was profiled in a study of blood T cell repertoires in COVID-19. Study-level background: Samples representing acute and convalescent COVID-19 were sourced from the United States, Italy and Spain. From T cells, B-cell-depleted T cells, or PBMCs came the material, which was cDNA or gDNA.

Authors' methods: The authors estimated nucleated cell counts from reference gene primer amplification. This table comes from immunoSEQ multiplex PCR, and its TCRdb copy is limited to in-frame clones, with some not included. V and J calls and clone size are given by that table; D and trimming were obtained from the DNA. Found here are approximately 230,000 clones, 70% to 90% of them singletons; the top ten hold around 3%. Trimming shortened V by 1 base and J by 4 bases, and 7 bases separated the two germline ends. The germline gives CDR1 SGHVS, CDR2 FNYEAQ. The CDR3 runs to 13 residues. This clonotype originated in a man between 18 and 35 years old with active or convalescent COVID-19. Sequenced material: peripheral blood. The genes are TRBV7-6 and TRBJ1-1, with D unresolved. CDR3 nucleotide sequence: TGTGCCAGCAGCTTAGTCCCAGGCACTGAAGCTTTCTTT. Residues: CASSLVPGTEAFF.